The text below deals with one TCR beta chain. The data stem from a study of control samples from healthy donors and cancer patients. This CDR3 region has 15 residues. The trim removed 4 bases at V and 5 bases at J, leaving 3 bases unmatched. CDR1 is KGHDR and CDR2 is SFDVKD in the germline V gene. This table comes from immunoSEQ multiplex PCR, and its TCRdb copy is limited to in-frame clones, with some not included. The sample holds 130,000 to 150,000 clones, 75% to 95% seen once. The chain is built from TRBV24-1 and TRBJ2-3; TRBD2 aligns across 12 bases. The specimen sequenced was blood. The receptor was derived from a man between 25 and 39 years old in good health. This chain's CDR3 is CATSDTGLAGDTQYF. The CDR3 DNA sequence: TGTGCCACCAGTGACACGGGACTAGCGGGAGATACGCAGTATTTT.